Listed below are T cell receptor beta chains from one sample, sequenced in a study of OX40 agonist ivuxolimab in advanced cancers. This table comes from immunoSEQ multiplex PCR, and its TCRdb copy is limited to in-frame clones, with some not included. This sample has about 100,000 clones, with 90% found just once. Sequenced material: CD4+ or CD8+ T cells sorted from blood, taken in a trial of the OX40 agonist ivuxolimab. These receptors all stem from an adult with an advanced solid tumor such as melanoma, head and neck, liver or kidney cancer. CDR3s include the opening cysteine and the closing phenylalanine or tryptophan. D genes are given only for firm matches. For some rows the clone size is stated as once, few or many, or as a class when expanded; others skip it.

J gene	clone size	V gene	D gene	CDR3 protein	CDR3 DNA
TRBJ2-7	NA	TRBV13	NA	CASSSNSWSSYEQYF	TGTGCCAGCAGCTCGAACTCTTGGAGTTCCTACGAGCAGTACTTC
TRBJ2-5	NA	TRBV6-6	NA	CASSPGQTHQETQYF	TGTGCCAGCAGTCCCGGACAGACTCACCAAGAGACCCAGTACTTC
TRBJ1-5	once	TRBV7-8	NA	CASSLSSQANQPQHF	TGTGCCAGCAGCTTGAGCTCTCAGGCTAATCAGCCCCAGCATTTT
TRBJ1-2	NA	TRBV6-5	TRBD1	CASRVAGGGNYGYTF	TGTGCCAGCAGAGTGGCAGGGGGCGGAAACTATGGCTACACCTTC
TRBJ1-4	NA	TRBV28	NA	CASSSVGRVTREKLFF	TGTGCCAGCAGTTCGGTGGGCCGAGTGACTCGAGAAAAACTGTTTTTT
TRBJ2-1	NA	TRBV7-2	TRBD2	CASSPAPSGRGDEQFF	TGTGCCAGCAGCCCCGCCCCTAGCGGGAGGGGGGATGAGCAGTTCTTC
TRBJ2-7	NA	TRBV27	NA	CASTTPRRARLIVGPRHEQYF	TGTGCCAGCACTACTCCTCGGAGGGCCCGGCTCATAGTGGGCCCTCGCCACGAGCAGTACTTC
TRBJ2-1	NA	TRBV11-2	TRBD2	CASSLVGSGSREQFF	TGTGCCAGCAGCTTAGTCGGTAGCGGGAGTCGTGAGCAGTTCTTC
TRBJ2-7	NA	TRBV28	NA	CASTETAPREQYF	TGTGCCAGCACTGAGACAGCCCCGCGAGAGCAGTACTTC
TRBJ2-2	NA	TRBV4-1	NA	CASSQDPGANTGELFF	TGCGCCAGCAGCCAAGACCCGGGGGCGAACACCGGGGAGCTGTTTTTT
TRBJ1-1	NA	TRBV11-1	NA	CASSLGHGPNTEAFF	TGTGCCAGCAGCCTAGGTCACGGTCCGAACACTGAAGCTTTCTTT
TRBJ1-3	NA	TRBV2	NA	CASSERGAGNTIYF	TGTGCCAGCAGTGAACGGGGCGCCGGAAACACCATATATTTT
TRBJ2-3	NA	TRBV7-2	NA	CASSLARLRGDTQYF	TGTGCCAGCAGCTTAGCGCGGCTGAGGGGGGATACGCAGTATTTT
TRBJ2-3	NA	TRBV2	NA	CASSASIRTDTQYF	TGTGCCAGCAGCGCTAGCATTCGCACAGATACGCAGTATTTT
TRBJ2-5	NA	TRBV7-3	NA	CASSPAYSETQYF	TGTGCCAGCAGCCCAGCTTATAGTGAGACCCAGTACTTC
TRBJ2-7	NA	TRBV5-4	NA	CASSLYGNGDEQYF	TGTGCCAGCAGCTTGTACGGCAATGGGGACGAGCAGTACTTC
TRBJ1-3	NA	TRBV6-1	NA	CASSQRISGNTIYF	TGTGCCAGCAGCCAAAGGATCTCTGGAAACACCATATATTTT
TRBJ2-1	few	TRBV6-6	TRBD1	CASSTAMTGVNEQFF	TGTGCCAGCAGTACCGCTATGACAGGGGTGAATGAGCAGTTCTTC
TRBJ2-1	NA	TRBV11-2	NA	CASSFSLAFNEQFF	TGTGCCAGCAGCTTTAGCTTGGCTTTCAATGAGCAGTTCTTC
TRBJ2-2	NA	TRBV27	NA	CASSLGRPLTGELFF	TGTGCCAGCAGTTTAGGTCGGCCCCTAACCGGGGAGCTGTTTTTT
TRBJ2-1	NA	TRBV5-1	TRBD2	CASTPLAGTVHEQFF	TGCGCCAGCACCCCACTAGCGGGAACGGTTCATGAGCAGTTCTTC
TRBJ1-4	NA	TRBV5-1	NA	CASKDSATNEKLFF	TGCGCCAGTAAGGACAGTGCAACTAATGAAAAACTGTTTTTT
TRBJ2-1	NA	TRBV6-5	TRBD1	CASSYSTGTGRDEQFF	TGTGCCAGCAGTTACTCCACCGGGACAGGGCGGGATGAGCAGTTCTTC
TRBJ2-3	NA	TRBV19	TRBD2	CASSIGPTSDPTDTQYF	TGTGCCAGTAGTATAGGTCCGACTAGCGACCCCACAGATACGCAGTATTTT
TRBJ2-7	few	TRBV28	NA	CASSPPSTAREQYF	TGTGCCAGCAGTCCCCCCAGCACTGCCCGGGAGCAGTACTTC
TRBJ2-4	NA	TRBV7-9	NA	CASSLGTLAKNIQYF	TGTGCCAGCAGCTTAGGTACCTTAGCCAAAAACATTCAGTACTTC
TRBJ2-7	once	TRBV7-8	TRBD2	CASSLLTGTSGNYEQYF	TGTGCCAGCAGCCTCCTTACCGGGACTAGCGGGAACTACGAGCAGTACTTC
TRBJ1-2	NA	TRBV5-4	TRBD1	CASSLGQGITNYGYTF	TGTGCCAGCAGCTTGGGACAGGGGATAACTAACTATGGCTACACCTTC
TRBJ2-2	NA	TRBV5-5	NA	CASSLAHYGGELFF	TGTGCCAGCAGCTTGGCCCACTATGGCGGGGAGCTGTTTTTT
TRBJ2-7	NA	TRBV5-1	NA	CASSSGQTYEQYF	TGCGCCAGCAGCTCCGGACAGACCTACGAGCAGTACTTC
TRBJ2-1	NA	TRBV18	TRBD1	CASSMTTGVYNEQFF	TGTGCCAGCTCAATGACAACAGGGGTCTACAATGAGCAGTTCTTC
TRBJ2-5	NA	TRBV6-5	NA	CASSYFGGGKTQYF	TGTGCCAGCAGTTATTTCGGGGGTGGAAAGACCCAGTACTTC